These 28 T cell receptor beta chains originate from one sample sequenced in a study of regulatory T cells in long-lasting Graves disease. Time point defined: newly diagnosed GD, antithyroid drugs for less than 3 months. RNA extracted from PBMCs served as the sequencing template. Investigators prepared the TCR beta libraries by applying iRepertoire HTBI primers and Arm-PCR of CDR3 regions. One entry per CDR3 protein, called by TCRdb with MiXCR from the multiplex PCR reads. The sample consists of more than 300,000 distinct CDR3 sequences, about a sixth of them appearing once. Sequencing was performed on peripheral blood mononuclear cells (PBMCs), taken at new diagnosis, from a patient treated with antithyroid drugs. The origin of the receptors is a female donor with Graves disease.

This clonotype was found many times. The chain uses TRBV20-1 and TRBJ2-7; TRBD1 matches 7 bases. There are 15 residues in the CDR3. Germline CDR1 reads DFQATT; CDR2 reads SNEGSKA (reference sequence). V was pared by 0 bases and J by 4 bases, with 9 bases of the junction left unmatched. For the CDR3, the DNA is TGCAGTGCTAGAGATCAGGCAGGGGGTGAATACGAGCAGTACTTC. Protein sequence: CSARDQAGGEYEQYF.

This clonotype was counted ten times or more. V usage is TRBV6-2 or TRBV6-3 and J usage is TRBJ2-5; D uncertain. V was pared by 2 bases and J by 4 bases, with 23 bases between. The CDR3 runs to 18 residues. Germline CDR1 is MNHEY and CDR2 is SVGEGT. CDR3 in amino acids: CASSYAKISRKNTETQYF. The CDR3 region has the DNA TGTGCCAGCAGTTACGCGAAAATCTCGCGGAAGAACACAGAGACCCAGTACTTC.

The J gene is TRBJ2-3, the V gene TRBV7-8; tentatively, D is TRBD2 (6 bases). V lost 1 base to trimming and J lost 2 bases, with 10 bases between them. The CDR3 length is 15 residues. CDR1 is SGHVS, CDR2 FQNEAQ, per germline. DNA of the CDR3: TGTGCCAGCAGCTTAGGTAGCGGCCTCACAGATACGCAGTATTTT. This sequence encodes CASSLGSGLTDTQYF. Filled out from reference TRBV7-8 and TRBJ2-3, the complete variable domain reads GAGVSQSPRYKVAKRGQDVALRCDPISGHVSLFWYQQALGQGPEFLTYFQNEAQLDKSGLPSDRFFAERPEGSVSTLKIQRTQQEDSAVYLCASSLGSGLTDTQYFGPGTRLTVL.

This clonotype was detected many times. V is TRBV18 and J is TRBJ1-5; D uncertain. V shed 3 bases and J shed 7 bases, with 13 bases lying between them. This CDR3 is 14 amino acids long. CDR1 and CDR2 from the germline V gene are KGHSH and LQKENI. CDR3 DNA sequence: TGTGCCAGCTCACCCAAGCGCAGGTCGCAGCCCCAGCATTTT. It encodes CASSPKRRSQPQHF. The whole variable domain, filled in from reference TRBV18 and TRBJ1-5, reads NAGVMQNPRHLVRRRGQEARLRCSPMKGHSHVYWYRQLPEEGLKFMVYLQKENIIDESGMPKERFSAEFPKEGPSILRIQQVVRGDSAAYFCASSPKRRSQPQHFGDGTRLSIL.

This clonotype was detected many times. The CDR3 spells CASSLGQGYNEQFF. As DNA, the CDR3 is TGCGCCAGCAGCTTGGGACAGGGGTACAATGAGCAGTTCTTC. The chain is built from TRBV5-1 and TRBJ2-1; 8 positions match TRBD1. The V and J ends lost 0 bases and 4 bases, in that order; junction bases with no gene match: 0. The germline gives CDR1 SGHRS, CDR2 YFSETQ. This CDR3 region has 14 residues.

There are a few counts of this clonotype. J is TRBJ1-1 and V is TRBV7-9; the match to TRBD1 covers 8 bases. Germline V gives CDR1 SEHNR, CDR2 FQNEAQ (reference sequence). The CDR3 length is 17 residues. V shed 6 bases, J shed 0 bases, and the junction held 12 bases outside the gene matches. The CDR3 nucleotides are TGTGCCAGCAGGCCGACAGGGGCCTCGATAATGAACACTGAAGCTTTCTTT. This encodes CASRPTGASIMNTEAFF.

The rearrangement joins TRBV28 to TRBJ1-5, with D possibly being TRBD1 (5 bases). The V end was cut by 7 bases, the J end by 5 bases, with 9 bases between. Germline CDR1 reads MDHEN; CDR2 reads SYDVKM. This CDR3 has 12 amino acids. CDR3 protein: CASNLGDQPQHF. CDR3 nucleotides: TGTGCCAGCAACTTAGGGGATCAGCCCCAGCATTTT.

CDR3 DNA sequence: TGTGCCAGCAGTACAGGAGTCCCGTCCCAGCATTTT. As protein: CASSTGVPSQHF. The chain carries TRBV12-3 or TRBV12-4 and TRBJ1-5; D might be TRBD1 (5 bases). The V gene lost 5 bases and the J gene lost 11 bases, with 13 bases spanning the gap. CDR3 length: 12 amino acids.

The chain is built from TRBV2 and TRBJ1-5; tentatively, D is TRBD1 (6 bases). V was shortened by 7 bases and J by 2 bases, with 12 bases between the two germline ends. The CDR3 is made up of 14 amino acids. Germline CDR1 and CDR2: SNHLY and FYNNEI. The CDR3 is CASTRDRRNQPQHF. The CDR3 DNA reads as TGTGCCAGCACCCGAGACAGGCGCAATCAGCCCCAGCATTTT.

There are a few counts of this clonotype. The chain carries TRBV7-2 and TRBJ2-4; D is possibly TRBD1 (5 bases). Trimming pared 3 bases from V and 0 bases from J, leaving 9 bases between. Germline V gene lookup returns CDR1 SGHTA and CDR2 FQGNSA. This CDR3 is built from 15 residues. In DNA form, the CDR3 reads TGTGCCAGCAGCTTTTCCAGGGTAGCCAAAAACATTCAGTACTTC. Its protein is CASSFSRVAKNIQYF.

The chain uses TRBV15 and TRBJ2-7, with TRBD1 matching 7 bases. After removal of 3 bases from V and 4 bases from J, the junction contained 9 bases not matched to a gene. Germline CDR1 LNHNV, CDR2 YYDKDF (reference sequence). The length of the CDR3 is 15 residues. The CDR3 sequence: CATSRTRDRLYEQYF. CDR3 DNA: TGTGCCACCAGCAGGACCCGGGACAGACTATACGAGCAGTACTTC.

This clonotype was observed at least ten times. This rearrangement joins TRBV29-1 to TRBJ2-6; D possibly matches TRBD1 or TRBD2 (5 bases each). Germline V lookup: CDR1 SQVTM, CDR2 ANQGSEA. V lost 4 bases and J 3 bases, leaving 10 bases between the germline ends. The CDR3 contains 14 residues. Written as DNA, the CDR3 is TGCAGCGTTGGAGGGGCCTATGGGGCCAACGTCCTGACTTTC. This gives the protein CSVGGAYGANVLTF. Full variable domain (missing parts from reference TRBV29-1 and TRBJ2-6): SAVISQKPSRDICQRGTSLTIQCQVDSQVTMMFWYRQQPGQSLTLIATANQGSEATYESGFVIDKFPISRPNLTFSTLTVSNMSPEDSSIYLCSVGGAYGANVLTFGAGSRLTVL.

Note on this clonotype: Compared with germline, one end of the junction differs, possibly owing to a read error. This sequence joins TRBV25-1 and TRBJ1-1, with D possibly TRBD1 on 6 matching bases. Germline V gives CDR1 MGHDK, CDR2 SYGVNS. The CDR3 runs to 15 residues. The CDR3 coding sequence is TGTGCCAGCAGTCGGACGGAGTTTGGGGACACTGTAGCTTTCTTT. This sequence encodes CASSRTEFGDTVAFF.

The chain's CDR3 is CASSLEGGRTDTQYF. The CDR3 DNA is TGTGCCAGCAGCTTAGAAGGGGGCAGGACAGATACGCAGTATTTT. The chain has TRBV7-2 and TRBJ2-3, with TRBD1 matching over 7 bases. With V trimmed by 1 base and J by 3 bases, 4 bases remained unmatched. The CDR3 is 15 residues long. Germline CDR1 SGHTA, CDR2 FQGNSA.

The rearrangement links TRBV27 to TRBJ2-1; either TRBD1 or TRBD2 may fit D (5 bases each). Germline loops: CDR1 MNHEY, CDR2 SMNVEV (reference sequence). This CDR3 spans 17 amino acids. With 4 bases removed from V and 4 bases from J, the gap between germline ends came to 20 bases. Here the CDR3 reads CASSSNPGTGNYNEQFF. For the CDR3, the DNA is TGTGCCAGCAGTTCCAACCCAGGGACGGGAAATTACAATGAGCAGTTCTTC.

This clonotype was detected ten times or more. The V and J genes are TRBV3-1 and TRBJ2-1; D may be TRBD1 or TRBD2 (6 bases each). Germline CDR1 is LGHDT and CDR2 is YNNKEL (reference sequence). Trimming left V 3 bases short and J 4 bases short, with 13 bases between. The CDR3 has 15 residues. The CDR3 coding sequence is TGTGCCAGCAGCCAGAAAGGGGGGCCATACAATGAGCAGTTCTTC. This encodes CASSQKGGPYNEQFF.

The J gene is TRBJ2-1, the V gene TRBV30; D may be TRBD2 (6 bases). V gave up 1 base and J gave up 4 bases, with 17 bases separating them. CDR3 length equals 16 residues. CDR1 GTSNPN and CDR2 SVGIG come from the germline V gene (reference sequence). In DNA form, the CDR3 reads TGTGCCTGGAGTGGGACTGGTGCGGGAAATTACAATGAGCAGTTCTTC. This translates into CAWSGTGAGNYNEQFF.

To note about this clonotype: It may be a read error: a sequence one base away is much more abundant. The V call is TRBV2, the J call TRBJ2-5, with D unclear. Germline V gene lookup returns CDR1 SNHLY and CDR2 FYNNEI. The CDR3 is 13 residues long. Trimming took 8 bases from V and 11 from J, leaving 21 bases between them. The CDR3 is CASCVNVYNEQYF. CDR3 sequence (DNA): TGTGCCAGCTGCGTGAACGTCTACAATGAGCAGTACTTC.

This clonotype was observed many times. This chain links TRBV18 with TRBJ2-3; D perhaps matches TRBD1 (5 bases). V was shortened by 2 bases and J by 2 bases, with 8 bases between the two germline ends. Germline V gene lookup returns CDR1 KGHSH and CDR2 LQKENI. This CDR3 comprises 14 residues. This chain's CDR3 is CASSPGANTDTQYF. The DNA for the CDR3 is TGTGCCAGCTCACCAGGGGCGAACACAGATACGCAGTATTTT.

This clonotype was seen at least ten times. This chain links TRBV11-2 with TRBJ1-2; a possible D gene is TRBD1 (6 bases). V was pared by 7 bases and J by 5 bases, with 17 bases between. Germline V CDR1 and CDR2: SGHAT, FQNNGV. The CDR3 loop spans 14 amino acids. CDR3 sequence: CASTRLDRKYGYTF. The CDR3 DNA sequence: TGTGCCAGCACCCGGCTAGACAGGAAATATGGCTACACCTTC.

This clonotype was observed a handful of times. This sequence may be a read error, since a much larger clone differs from it by one base. The chain carries TRBV18 and TRBJ2-1; 7 nucleotides line up with TRBD2. J was trimmed by 6 bases and V by 10 bases; bases with no gene match: 6. CDR1 and CDR2 (germline): KGHSH, LQKENI. The CDR3 totals 12 residues. This CDR3 reads CANAGAFNEQFF. The CDR3 DNA follows: TGTGCCAACGCGGGAGCCTTCAATGAGCAGTTCTTC.

Only a few counts were recorded for this clonotype. The V gene is TRBV12-3 or TRBV12-4, the J gene TRBJ2-2; TRBD2 agrees at 11 bases. The CDR3 runs 14 residues. J lost 5 bases, V lost 7 bases, and 3 bases had no gene match. Here the CDR3 DNA reads TGTGCCAGCACTAGCGGGGGGAGGACCGGGGAGCTGTTTTTT. Protein product: CASTSGGRTGELFF.

The chain's CDR3 is CASSPNRQAKNIQYF. The CDR3 DNA reads as TGTGCCAGCTCACCAAACAGACAGGCCAAAAACATTCAGTACTTC. The chain uses TRBV18 and TRBJ2-4; D might be TRBD1 (5 bases). Germline loops: CDR1 KGHSH, CDR2 LQKENI. CDR3 length equals 15 residues. V was shortened by 2 bases and J by 1 base, with 9 bases between the two germline ends.

As for this clonotype: A much larger clone is a single base away; this may be a read error. V gene TRBV27 combines with J gene TRBJ1-1; D may be TRBD1 (5 bases). This CDR3 is built from 14 residues. Germline loops: CDR1 MNHEY, CDR2 SMNVEV (reference sequence). The CDR3 DNA is TGTGCCGGCAGTATGGGGGGGATCCTTCAGGAAGCTTTCTTT. Its protein product is CAGSMGGILQEAFF.

This clonotype was seen repeatedly, ten times or more. The gene calls are TRBV6-1 and TRBJ2-5, with TRBD2 identical over 12 bases. V trimming: 2 bases; J trimming: 5 bases; junction bases outside the gene matches: 9. The CDR3 length is 17 residues. The germline V gene has CDR1 MNHNS and CDR2 SASEGT. The CDR3: CASSEFLAGGPGETQYF. In DNA, the CDR3 is TGTGCCAGCAGTGAATTCCTAGCGGGGGGGCCGGGGGAGACCCAGTACTTC.

The V call is TRBV28, the J call TRBJ1-5; 7 nucleotides match TRBD1. The CDR3 runs 17 residues. The germline V gene has CDR1 MDHEN and CDR2 SYDVKM. The trim removed 2 bases at V and 2 bases at J, leaving 9 bases unmatched. This CDR3 is CASSLAQGRGGNQPQHF. CDR3 coding DNA: TGTGCCAGCAGTTTAGCACAGGGGAGAGGTGGCAATCAGCCCCAGCATTTT.

The rearrangement joins TRBV7-3 to TRBJ2-7; D call uncertain. Trimming took 5 bases from V and 2 from J, leaving 13 bases between them. Germline loops: CDR1 SGHTA, CDR2 FQGTGA. This CDR3 region has 14 residues. The CDR3 sequence is CASSTGRNPYEQYF. In DNA form, the CDR3 reads TGTGCCAGCAGCACCGGCCGGAACCCCTACGAGCAGTACTTC.

The genes are TRBV20-1 and TRBJ1-1; weak D call: TRBD1 (5 bases). Per the germline V gene, CDR1 is DFQATT and CDR2 is SNEGSKA (reference sequence). Trimming cost V 7 bases and J 4 bases, with 19 bases left between them. The length of the CDR3 is 14 residues. CDR3 nucleotide sequence: TGCAGTGTAAGTGGACACCATGGCGGCACTGAAGCTTTCTTT. It yields the protein CSVSGHHGGTEAFF.